This TCR beta chain was recovered during a study of shared clonotypes between healthy human individuals. Per sorted-subset replicate PCR, input was roughly 200 ng DNA, representing tens of thousands of T cell genomes. Profiled with immunoSEQ multiplex PCR; TCRdb holds only in-frame clones, not every one. This repertoire shows roughly 2 million clones, 90% to 95% found once; its top ten account for 0.13%. Germline V gives CDR1 SGHAT, CDR2 FQNNGV. Trimming at V came to 2 bases and at J to 14 bases, leaving 10 bases not matched to a gene. CDR3 size: 14 residues. The study drew its donors from healthy HIV-negative adults without recent acute infections or vaccinations. CD4+ cells yielded CD45RA+ naive and CD45RA-negative memory subsets.

V gene TRBV11-2 combines with J gene TRBJ2-3, with 10 positions matching TRBD2. Sequences were obtained from naive CD4+ T cells sorted from blood. The sample's subset: CD45RA+ positively selected. The receptor was isolated from a man aged 18 to 30 in good health. CDR3 nucleotide sequence: TGTGCCAGCAGCTTACTAGGGCTAGCGGGGGCTATGTATTTT. Its translation is CASSLLGLAGAMYF.